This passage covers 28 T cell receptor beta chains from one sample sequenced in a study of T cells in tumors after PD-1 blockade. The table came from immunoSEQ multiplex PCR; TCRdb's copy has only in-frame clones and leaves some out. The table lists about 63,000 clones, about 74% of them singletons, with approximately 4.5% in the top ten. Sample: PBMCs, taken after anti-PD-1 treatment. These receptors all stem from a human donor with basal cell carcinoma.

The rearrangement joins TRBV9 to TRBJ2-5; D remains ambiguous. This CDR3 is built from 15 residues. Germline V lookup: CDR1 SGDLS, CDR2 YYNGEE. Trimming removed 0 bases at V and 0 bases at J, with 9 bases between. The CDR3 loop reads CASSVGVQNQETQYF. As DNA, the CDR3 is TGTGCCAGCAGCGTAGGAGTACAGAACCAAGAGACCCAGTACTTC.

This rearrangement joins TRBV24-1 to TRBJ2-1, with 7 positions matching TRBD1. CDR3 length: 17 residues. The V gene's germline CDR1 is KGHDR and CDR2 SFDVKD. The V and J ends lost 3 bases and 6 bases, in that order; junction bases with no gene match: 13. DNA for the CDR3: TGTGCCACCAGTGATGACAGGGCCAATTTCAATTCCAATGAGCAGTTCTTC. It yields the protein CATSDDRANFNSNEQFF.

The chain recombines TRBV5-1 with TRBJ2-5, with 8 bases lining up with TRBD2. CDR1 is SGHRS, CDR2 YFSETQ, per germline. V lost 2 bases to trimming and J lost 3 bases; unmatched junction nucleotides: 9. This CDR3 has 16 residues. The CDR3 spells CASSLIGSGGEETQYF. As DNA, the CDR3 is TGCGCCAGCAGCTTAATCGGGAGCGGGGGAGAAGAGACCCAGTACTTC.

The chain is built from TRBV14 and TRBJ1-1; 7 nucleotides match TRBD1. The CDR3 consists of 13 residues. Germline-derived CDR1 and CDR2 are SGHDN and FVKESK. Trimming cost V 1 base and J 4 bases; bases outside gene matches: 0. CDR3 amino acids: CASSQGQGTEAFF. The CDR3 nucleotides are TGTGCCAGCAGCCAAGGACAGGGCACTGAAGCTTTCTTT.

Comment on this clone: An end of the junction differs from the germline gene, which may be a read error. CDR3 bases: TGCGCCTACGGCAGTGGCAATCAGCCCCAGCATTTT. Its translation is CAYGSGNQPQHF. This chain links TRBV30 with TRBJ1-5, with no clear D. The germline V gene encodes CDR1 GTSNPN and CDR2 SVGIG (reference sequence). CDR3 length: 12 residues.

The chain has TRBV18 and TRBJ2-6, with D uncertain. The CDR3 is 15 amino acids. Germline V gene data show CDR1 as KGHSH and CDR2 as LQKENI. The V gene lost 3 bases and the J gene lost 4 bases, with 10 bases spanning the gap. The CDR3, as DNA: TGTGCCAGCTCACCCAATACCTTCGGGGCCAACGTCCTGACTTTC. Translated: CASSPNTFGANVLTF.

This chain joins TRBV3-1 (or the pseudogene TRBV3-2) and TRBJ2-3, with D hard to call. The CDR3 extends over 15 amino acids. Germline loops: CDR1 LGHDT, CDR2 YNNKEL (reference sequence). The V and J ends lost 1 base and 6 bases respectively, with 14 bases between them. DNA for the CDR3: TGTGCCAGCAGCCAAGGTTTCTATATGTCGGATACGCAGTATTTT. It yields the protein CASSQGFYMSDTQYF.

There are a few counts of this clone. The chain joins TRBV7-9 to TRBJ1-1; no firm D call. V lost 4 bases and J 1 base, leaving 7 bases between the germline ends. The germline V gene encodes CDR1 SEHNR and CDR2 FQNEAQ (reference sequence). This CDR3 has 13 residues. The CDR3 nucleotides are TGTGCCAGCAGCTCGGACGGGAACACTGAAGCTTTCTTT. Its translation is CASSSDGNTEAFF.

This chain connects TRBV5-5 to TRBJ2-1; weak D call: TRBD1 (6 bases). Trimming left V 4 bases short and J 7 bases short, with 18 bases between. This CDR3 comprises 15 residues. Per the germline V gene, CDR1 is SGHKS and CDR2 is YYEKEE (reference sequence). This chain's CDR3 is CASSRVGTGWNEQFF. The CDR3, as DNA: TGTGCCAGCAGCCGAGTTGGTACAGGGTGGAATGAGCAGTTCTTC.

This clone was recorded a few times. This chain's CDR3 is CASISGGSYNSPLHF. CDR3 in DNA: TGTGCCAGCATTTCAGGGGGCTCCTATAATTCACCCCTCCACTTT. The chain couples TRBV6-6 to TRBJ1-6, with TRBD1 matching over 7 bases. Germline V gene lookup returns CDR1 MNHNY and CDR2 SVGAGI (reference sequence). V lost 7 bases, J lost 0 bases, and 3 bases stayed unmatched. The CDR3 has 15 amino acids.

CDR3 amino acids: CASSSGQGNTGELFF. The CDR3 DNA reads TGTGCCAGCAGCTCCGGACAGGGGAACACCGGGGAGCTGTTTTTT. The chain has TRBV7-2 and TRBJ2-2; 8 bases fit TRBD1. V lost 4 bases to trimming and J lost 1 base; unmatched junction nucleotides: 2. CDR1 and CDR2 (germline): SGHTA, FQGNSA. The CDR3 totals 15 residues. Full variable domain (outside the CDR3, taken from reference TRBV7-2 and TRBJ2-2): GAGVSQSPSNKVTEKGKDVELRCDPISGHTALYWYRQSLGQGLEFLIYFQGNSAPDKSGLPSDRFSAERTGGSVSTLTIQRTQQEDSAVYLCASSSGQGNTGELFFGEGSRLTVL.

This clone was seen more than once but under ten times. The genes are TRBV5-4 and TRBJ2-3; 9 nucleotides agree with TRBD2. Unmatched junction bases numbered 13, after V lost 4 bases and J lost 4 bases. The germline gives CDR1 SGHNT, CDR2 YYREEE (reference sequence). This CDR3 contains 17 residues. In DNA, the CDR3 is TGTGCCAGCAGCCACGGGGCGGGACTAGCATCGGCAGATACGCAGTATTTT. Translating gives CASSHGAGLASADTQYF.

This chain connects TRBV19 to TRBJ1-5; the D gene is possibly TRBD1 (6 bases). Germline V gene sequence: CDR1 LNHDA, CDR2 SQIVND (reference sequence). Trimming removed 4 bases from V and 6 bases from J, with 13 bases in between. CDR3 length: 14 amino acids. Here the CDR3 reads CASSKGHARQPQHF. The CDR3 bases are TGTGCCAGTAGTAAGGGACACGCGCGTCAGCCCCAGCATTTT. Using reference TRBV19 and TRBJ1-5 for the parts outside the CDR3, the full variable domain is DGGITQSPKYLFRKEGQNVTLSCEQNLNHDAMYWYRQDPGQGLRLIYYSQIVNDFQKGDIAEGYSVSREKKESFPLTVTSAQKNPTAFYLCASSKGHARQPQHFGDGTRLSIL.

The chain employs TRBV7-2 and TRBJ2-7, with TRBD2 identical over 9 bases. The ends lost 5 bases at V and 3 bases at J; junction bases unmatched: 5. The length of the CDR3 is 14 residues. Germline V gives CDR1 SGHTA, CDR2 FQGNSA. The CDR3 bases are TGTGCCAGCAGCACCAGCGGGGGGCTCTACGAGCAGTACTTC. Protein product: CASSTSGGLYEQYF.

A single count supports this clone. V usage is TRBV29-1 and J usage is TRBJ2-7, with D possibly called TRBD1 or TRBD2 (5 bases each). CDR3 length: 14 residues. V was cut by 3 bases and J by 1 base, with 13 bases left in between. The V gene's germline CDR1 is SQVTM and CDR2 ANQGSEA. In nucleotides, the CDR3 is TGCAGCGTTGATACCGGGGACCGGTCCTACGAGCAGTACTTC. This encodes CSVDTGDRSYEQYF.

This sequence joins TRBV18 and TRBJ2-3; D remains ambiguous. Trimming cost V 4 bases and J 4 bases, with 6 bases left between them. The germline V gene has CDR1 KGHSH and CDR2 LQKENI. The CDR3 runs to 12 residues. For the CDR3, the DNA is TGTGCCAGCTCACGCAATTCAGATACGCAGTATTTT. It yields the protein CASSRNSDTQYF.

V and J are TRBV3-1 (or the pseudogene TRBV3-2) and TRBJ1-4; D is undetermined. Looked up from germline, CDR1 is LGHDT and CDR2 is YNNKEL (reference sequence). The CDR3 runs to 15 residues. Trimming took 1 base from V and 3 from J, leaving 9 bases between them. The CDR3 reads CASSQGGWSNEKLFF. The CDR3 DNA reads TGTGCCAGCAGCCAAGGGGGTTGGTCTAATGAAAAACTGTTTTTT.

CDR3 in amino acids: CASRLTGDGGNTEAFF. The DNA for the CDR3 is TGTGCCAGCAGGCTAACAGGGGACGGGGGGAACACTGAAGCTTTCTTT. This chain connects TRBV27 to TRBJ1-1; 7 positions agree with TRBD1. V shed 6 bases, J shed 1 base, and the junction held 11 bases outside the gene matches. CDR3 length: 16 amino acids. The V gene's germline CDR1 is MNHEY and CDR2 SMNVEV (reference sequence).

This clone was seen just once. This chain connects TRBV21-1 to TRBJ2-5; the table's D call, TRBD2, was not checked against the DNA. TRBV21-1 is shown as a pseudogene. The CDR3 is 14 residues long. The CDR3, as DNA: TGTGCCAGCAGCAAAGCTGGGGGGCAAGAGACCCAGTACTTC. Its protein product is CASSKAGGQETQYF.

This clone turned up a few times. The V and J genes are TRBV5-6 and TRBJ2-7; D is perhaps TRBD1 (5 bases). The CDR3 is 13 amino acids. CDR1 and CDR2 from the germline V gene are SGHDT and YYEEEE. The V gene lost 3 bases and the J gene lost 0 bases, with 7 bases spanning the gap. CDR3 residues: CASSYRPSYEQYF. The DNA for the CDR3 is TGTGCCAGCAGCTACAGGCCCTCCTACGAGCAGTACTTC.

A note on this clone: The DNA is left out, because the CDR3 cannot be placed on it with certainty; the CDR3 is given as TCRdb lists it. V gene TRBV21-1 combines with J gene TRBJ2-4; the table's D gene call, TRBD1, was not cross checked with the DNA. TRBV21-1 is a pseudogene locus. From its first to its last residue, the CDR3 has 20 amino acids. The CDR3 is CASIHRGPVLTLKLSLARYF.

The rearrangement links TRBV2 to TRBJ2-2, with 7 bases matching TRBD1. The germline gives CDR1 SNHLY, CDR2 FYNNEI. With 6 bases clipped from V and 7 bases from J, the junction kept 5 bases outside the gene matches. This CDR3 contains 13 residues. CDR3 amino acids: CASRGQSIGELFF. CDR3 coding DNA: TGTGCCAGCAGGGGACAGTCAATCGGGGAGCTGTTTTTT.

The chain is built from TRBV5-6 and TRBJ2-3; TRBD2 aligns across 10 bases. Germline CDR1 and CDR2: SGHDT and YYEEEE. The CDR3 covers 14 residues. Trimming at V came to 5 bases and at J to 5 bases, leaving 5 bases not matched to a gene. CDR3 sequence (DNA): TGTGCCAGCAGGGAGGCTAGCGGGGGAGATACGCAGTATTTT. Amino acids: CASREASGGDTQYF.

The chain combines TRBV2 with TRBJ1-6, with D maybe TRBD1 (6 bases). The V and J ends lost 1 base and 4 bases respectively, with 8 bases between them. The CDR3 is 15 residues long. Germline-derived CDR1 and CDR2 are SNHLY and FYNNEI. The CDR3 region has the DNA TGTGCCAGCAGTGAAGAGGGGGGTTATAATTCACCCCTCCACTTT. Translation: CASSEEGGYNSPLHF.

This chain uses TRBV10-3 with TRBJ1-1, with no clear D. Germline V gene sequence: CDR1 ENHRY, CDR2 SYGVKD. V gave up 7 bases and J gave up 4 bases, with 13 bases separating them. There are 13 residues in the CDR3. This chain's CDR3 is CAITVDRGTEAFF. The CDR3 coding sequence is TGTGCCATCACCGTAGACCGAGGCACTGAAGCTTTCTTT.

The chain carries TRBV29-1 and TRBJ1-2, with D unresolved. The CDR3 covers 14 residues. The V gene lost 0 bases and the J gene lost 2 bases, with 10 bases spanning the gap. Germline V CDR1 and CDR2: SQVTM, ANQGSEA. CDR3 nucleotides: TGCAGCGTTGAAGATAGGGAAGGGAACTATGGCTACACCTTC. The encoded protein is CSVEDREGNYGYTF.

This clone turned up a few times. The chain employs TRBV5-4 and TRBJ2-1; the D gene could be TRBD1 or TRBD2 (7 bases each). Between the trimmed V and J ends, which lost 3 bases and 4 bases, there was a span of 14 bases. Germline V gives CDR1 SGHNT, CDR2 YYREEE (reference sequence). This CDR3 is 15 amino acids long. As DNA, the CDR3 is TGTGCCAGCAGCTCCGCAGGGGGAGGGTACAATGAGCAGTTCTTC. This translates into CASSSAGGGYNEQFF.

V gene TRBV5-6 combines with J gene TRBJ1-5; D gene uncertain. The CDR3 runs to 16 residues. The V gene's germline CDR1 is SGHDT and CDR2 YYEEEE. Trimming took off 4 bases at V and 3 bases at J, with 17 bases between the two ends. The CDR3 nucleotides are TGTGCCAGCAGCATGCGGGGTGGCAGGCTCAATCAGCCCCAGCATTTT. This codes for CASSMRGGRLNQPQHF.